Below are 2 T cell receptor beta chains sequenced from a single sample in a study of blood T cell repertoires in COVID-19. Produced via immunoSEQ multiplex PCR; TCRdb's table is partial and in-frame only. The table includes around 140,000 clones, roughly 86% detected once. The material sequenced was peripheral blood. Receptor source: a woman in her seventies with COVID-19, enrolled during active disease.

This clone has just a few counts. The chain links TRBV19 to TRBJ2-7; perhaps TRBD1 as D (8 bases). The V and J ends lost 6 bases and 3 bases respectively, with 21 bases between them. This CDR3 is 16 amino acids long. Germline CDR1 is LNHDA and CDR2 is SQIVND (reference sequence). The CDR3 region is CASRRQGQGGSYEQYF. For the CDR3, the DNA is TGTGCCAGTAGGAGACAAGGACAGGGAGGGAGCTACGAGCAGTACTTC.

The rearrangement links TRBV2 to TRBJ1-1; TRBD1 matches 8 bases. The CDR3 totals 14 residues. The V gene's germline CDR1 is SNHLY and CDR2 FYNNEI. The V segment lost 5 bases and the J segment 5 bases; nucleotides outside the gene matches: 7. The CDR3 reads CASSPRTGRTEAFF. CDR3 bases: TGTGCCAGCAGTCCCCGGACAGGGAGGACTGAAGCTTTCTTT.